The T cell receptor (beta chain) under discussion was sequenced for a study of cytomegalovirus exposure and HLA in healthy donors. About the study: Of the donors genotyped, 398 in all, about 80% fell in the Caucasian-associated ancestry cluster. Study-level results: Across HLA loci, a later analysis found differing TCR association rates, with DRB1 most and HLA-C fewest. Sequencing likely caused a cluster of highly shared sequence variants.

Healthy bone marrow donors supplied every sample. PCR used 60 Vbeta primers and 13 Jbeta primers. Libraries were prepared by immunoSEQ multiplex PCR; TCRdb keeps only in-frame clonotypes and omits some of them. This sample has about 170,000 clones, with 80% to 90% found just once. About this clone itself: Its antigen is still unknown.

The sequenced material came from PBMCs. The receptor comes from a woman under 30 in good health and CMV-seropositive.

The CDR3 reads CASSINRGNEQFF. The CDR3 DNA follows: TGTGCCAGCAGTATCAACAGGGGCAATGAGCAGTTCTTC. The genes are TRBV27 and TRBJ2-1, with 7 nucleotides matching TRBD1. J gave up 6 bases and V 5 bases, and 4 bases lay outside the gene matches. CDR1 and CDR2 from the germline V gene are MNHEY and SMNVEV (reference sequence). The CDR3 consists of 13 residues.